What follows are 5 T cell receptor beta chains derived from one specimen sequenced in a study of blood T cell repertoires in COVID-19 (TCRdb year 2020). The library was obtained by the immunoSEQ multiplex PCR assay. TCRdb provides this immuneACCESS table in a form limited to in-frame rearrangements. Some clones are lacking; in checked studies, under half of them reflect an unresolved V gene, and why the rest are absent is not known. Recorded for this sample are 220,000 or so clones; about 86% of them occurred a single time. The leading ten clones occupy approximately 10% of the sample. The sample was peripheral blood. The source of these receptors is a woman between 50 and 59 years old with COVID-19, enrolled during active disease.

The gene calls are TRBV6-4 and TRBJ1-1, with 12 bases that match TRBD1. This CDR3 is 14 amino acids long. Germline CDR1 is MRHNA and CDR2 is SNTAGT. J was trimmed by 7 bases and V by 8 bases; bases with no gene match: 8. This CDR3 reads CASSWGQGAREAFF. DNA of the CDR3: TGTGCCAGCTCCTGGGGACAGGGGGCCCGTGAAGCTTTCTTT.

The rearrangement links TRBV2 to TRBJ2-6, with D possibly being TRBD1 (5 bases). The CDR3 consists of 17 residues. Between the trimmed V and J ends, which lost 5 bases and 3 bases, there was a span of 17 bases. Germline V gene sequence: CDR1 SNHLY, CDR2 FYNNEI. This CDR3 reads CASSNRFPLYGANVLTF. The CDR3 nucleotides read TGTGCCAGCAGTAACAGGTTCCCGTTGTATGGGGCCAACGTCCTGACTTTC.

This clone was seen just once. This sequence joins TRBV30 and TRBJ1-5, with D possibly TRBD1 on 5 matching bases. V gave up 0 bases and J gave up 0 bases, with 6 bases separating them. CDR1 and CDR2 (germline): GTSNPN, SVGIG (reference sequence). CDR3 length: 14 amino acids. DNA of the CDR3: TGTGCCTGGAGTGTCGACAGTAGCAATCAGCCCCAGCATTTT. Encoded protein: CAWSVDSSNQPQHF.

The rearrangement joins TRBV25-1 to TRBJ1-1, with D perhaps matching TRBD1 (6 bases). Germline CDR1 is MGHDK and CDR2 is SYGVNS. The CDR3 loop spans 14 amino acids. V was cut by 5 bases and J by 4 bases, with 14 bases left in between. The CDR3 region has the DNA TGTGCCAGCAGTAGGACCAGGGGTGGCACTGAAGCTTTCTTT. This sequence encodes CASSRTRGGTEAFF. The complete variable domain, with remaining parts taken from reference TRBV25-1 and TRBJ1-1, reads EADIYQTPRYLVIGTGKKITLECSQTMGHDKMYWYQQDPGMELHLIHYSYGVNSTEKGDLSSESTVSRIRTEHFPLTLESARPSHTSQYLCASSRTRGGTEAFFGQGTRLTVV.

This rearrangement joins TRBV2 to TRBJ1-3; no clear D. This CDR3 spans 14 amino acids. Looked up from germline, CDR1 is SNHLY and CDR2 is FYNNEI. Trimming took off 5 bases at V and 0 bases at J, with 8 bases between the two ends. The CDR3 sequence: CASSHIGSGNTIYF. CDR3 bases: TGTGCCAGCAGTCATATCGGCTCTGGAAACACCATATATTTT.